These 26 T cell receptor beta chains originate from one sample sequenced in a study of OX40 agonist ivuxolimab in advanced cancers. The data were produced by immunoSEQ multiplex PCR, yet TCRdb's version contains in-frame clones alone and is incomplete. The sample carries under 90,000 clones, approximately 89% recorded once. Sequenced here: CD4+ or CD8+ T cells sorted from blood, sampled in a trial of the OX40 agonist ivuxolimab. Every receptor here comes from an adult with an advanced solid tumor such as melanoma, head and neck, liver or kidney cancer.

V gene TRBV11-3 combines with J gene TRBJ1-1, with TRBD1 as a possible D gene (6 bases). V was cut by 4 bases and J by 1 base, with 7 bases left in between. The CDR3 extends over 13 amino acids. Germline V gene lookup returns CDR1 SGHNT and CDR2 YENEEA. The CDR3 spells CASSSDRNTEAFF. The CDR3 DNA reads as TGTGCCAGCAGCTCGGACAGGAACACTGAAGCTTTCTTT.

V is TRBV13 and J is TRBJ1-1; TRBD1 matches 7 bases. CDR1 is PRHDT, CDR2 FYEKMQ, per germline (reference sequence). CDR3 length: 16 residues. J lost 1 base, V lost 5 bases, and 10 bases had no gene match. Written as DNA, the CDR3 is TGTGCCAGCAGCGCTCGACAGGGTTGGGCGAACACTGAAGCTTTCTTT. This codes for CASSARQGWANTEAFF.

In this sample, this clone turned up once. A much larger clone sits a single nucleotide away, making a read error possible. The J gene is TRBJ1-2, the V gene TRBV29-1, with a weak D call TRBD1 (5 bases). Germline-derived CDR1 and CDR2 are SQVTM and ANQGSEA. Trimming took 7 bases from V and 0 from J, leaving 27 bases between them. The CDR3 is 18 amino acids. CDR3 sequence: CSGGVRMPTPGANYGYTF. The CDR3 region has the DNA TGCAGCGGGGGGGTGAGGATGCCAACTCCGGGGGCTAACTATGGCTACACCTTC.

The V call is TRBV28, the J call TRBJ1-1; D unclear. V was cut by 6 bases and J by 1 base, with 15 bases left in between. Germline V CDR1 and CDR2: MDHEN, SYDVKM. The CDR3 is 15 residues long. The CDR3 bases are TGTGCCAGCAGCGAACTAGGAGGTAAGAACACTGAAGCTTTCTTT. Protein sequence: CASSELGGKNTEAFF.

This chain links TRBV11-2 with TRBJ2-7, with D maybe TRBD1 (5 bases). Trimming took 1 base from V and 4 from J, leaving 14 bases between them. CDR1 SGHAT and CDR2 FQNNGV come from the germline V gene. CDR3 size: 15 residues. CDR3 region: CASSLGVGVVYEQYF. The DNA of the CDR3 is TGTGCCAGCAGCTTAGGTGTAGGGGTGGTGTACGAGCAGTACTTC.

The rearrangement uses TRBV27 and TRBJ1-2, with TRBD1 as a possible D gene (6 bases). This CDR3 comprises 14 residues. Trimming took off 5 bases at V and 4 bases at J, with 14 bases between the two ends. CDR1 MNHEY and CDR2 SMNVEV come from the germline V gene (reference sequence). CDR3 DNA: TGTGCCAGCAGTCAGTCCGGGGGGCCCTATGGCTACACCTTC. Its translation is CASSQSGGPYGYTF.

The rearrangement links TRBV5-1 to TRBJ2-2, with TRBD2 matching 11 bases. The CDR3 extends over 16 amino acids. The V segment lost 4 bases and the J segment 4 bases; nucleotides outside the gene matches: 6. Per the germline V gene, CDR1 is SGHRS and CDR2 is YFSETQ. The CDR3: CASSPLAGGFTGELFF. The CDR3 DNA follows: TGCGCCAGCAGCCCTCTAGCGGGAGGTTTCACCGGGGAGCTGTTTTTT.

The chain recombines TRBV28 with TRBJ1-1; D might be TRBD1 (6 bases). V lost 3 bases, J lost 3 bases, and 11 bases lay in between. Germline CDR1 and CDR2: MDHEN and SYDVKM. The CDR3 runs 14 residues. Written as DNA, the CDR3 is TGTGCCAGCAGTTTTCAGGGGTTGGACACTGAAGCTTTCTTT. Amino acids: CASSFQGLDTEAFF.

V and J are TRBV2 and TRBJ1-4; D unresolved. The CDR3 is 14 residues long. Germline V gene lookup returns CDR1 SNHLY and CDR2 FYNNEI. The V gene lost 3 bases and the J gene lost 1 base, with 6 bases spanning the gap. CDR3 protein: CASSDRLTNEKLFF. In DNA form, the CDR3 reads TGTGCCAGCAGTGACAGACTAACTAATGAAAAACTGTTTTTT.

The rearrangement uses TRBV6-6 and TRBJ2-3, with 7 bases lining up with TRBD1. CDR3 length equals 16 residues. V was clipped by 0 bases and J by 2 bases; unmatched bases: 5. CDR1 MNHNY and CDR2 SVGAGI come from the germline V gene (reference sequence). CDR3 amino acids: CASSYSTGPLTDTQYF. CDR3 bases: TGTGCCAGCAGTTACTCGACAGGGCCCCTCACAGATACGCAGTATTTT.

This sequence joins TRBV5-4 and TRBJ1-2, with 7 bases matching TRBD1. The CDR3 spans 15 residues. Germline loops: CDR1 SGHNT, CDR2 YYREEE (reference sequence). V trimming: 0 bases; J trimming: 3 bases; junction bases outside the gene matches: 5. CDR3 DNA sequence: TGTGCCAGCAGCTTGGGGACAGGAGGTTACTATGGCTACACCTTC. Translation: CASSLGTGGYYGYTF.

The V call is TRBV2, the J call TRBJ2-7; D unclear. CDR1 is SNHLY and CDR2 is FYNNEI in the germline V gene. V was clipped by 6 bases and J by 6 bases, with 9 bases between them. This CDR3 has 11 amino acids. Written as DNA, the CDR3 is TGTGCCAGCAGCGTAGGAGCCGAGCAGTACTTC. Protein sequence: CASSVGAEQYF.

The CDR3 coding sequence is TGTGCCACCCGGCGGGGGGCCCAAGAGACCCAGTACTTC. Translation gives CATRRGAQETQYF. The genes are TRBV2 and TRBJ2-5; 8 bases agree with TRBD2. With 10 bases clipped from V and 1 base from J, the junction kept 5 bases outside the gene matches. CDR3 size: 13 residues. CDR1 and CDR2 (germline): SNHLY, FYNNEI. The complete variable domain, with remaining parts taken from reference TRBV2 and TRBJ2-5, reads EPEVTQTPSHQVTQMGQEVILRCVPISNHLYFYWYRQILGQKVEFLVSFYNNEISEKSEIFDDQFSVERPDGSNFTLKIRSTKLEDSAMYFCATRRGAQETQYFGPGTRLLVL.

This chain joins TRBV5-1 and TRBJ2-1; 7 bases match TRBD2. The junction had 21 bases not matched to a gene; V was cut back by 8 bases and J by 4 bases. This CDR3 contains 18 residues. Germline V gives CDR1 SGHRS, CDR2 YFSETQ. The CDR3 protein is CASTPWLAVAGRYNEQFF. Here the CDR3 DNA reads TGCGCCAGTACTCCTTGGCTAGCGGTCGCGGGACGATACAATGAGCAGTTCTTC.

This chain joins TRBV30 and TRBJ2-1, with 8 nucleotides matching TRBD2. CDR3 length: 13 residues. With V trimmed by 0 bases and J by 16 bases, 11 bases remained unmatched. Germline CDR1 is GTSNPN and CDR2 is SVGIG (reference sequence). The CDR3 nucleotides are TGTGCCTGGAGTGTACAAGGGGGACTAGTTACTTTCTTC. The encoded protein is CAWSVQGGLVTFF.

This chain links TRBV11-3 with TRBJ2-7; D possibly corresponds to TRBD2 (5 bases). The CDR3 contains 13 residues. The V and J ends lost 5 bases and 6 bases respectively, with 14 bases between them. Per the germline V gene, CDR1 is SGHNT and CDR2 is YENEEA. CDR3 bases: TGTGCCAGCAGCACAAACAATCGGGGCGAGCAGTACTTC. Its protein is CASSTNNRGEQYF.

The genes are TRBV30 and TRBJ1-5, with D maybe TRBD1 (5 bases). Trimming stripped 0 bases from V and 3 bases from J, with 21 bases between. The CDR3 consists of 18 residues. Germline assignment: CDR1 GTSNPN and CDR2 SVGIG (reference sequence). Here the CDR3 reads CAWSVLPTAGGDNQPQHF. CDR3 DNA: TGTGCCTGGAGTGTACTACCTACAGCGGGGGGTGACAATCAGCCCCAGCATTTT.

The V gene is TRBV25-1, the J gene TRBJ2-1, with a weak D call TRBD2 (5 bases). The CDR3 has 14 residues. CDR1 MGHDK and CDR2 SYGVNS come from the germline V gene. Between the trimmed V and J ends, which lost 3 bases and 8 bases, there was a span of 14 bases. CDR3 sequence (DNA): TGTGCCAGCAGTGACCCGGGGATTTGGGATGAGCAGTTCTTC. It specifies CASSDPGIWDEQFF.

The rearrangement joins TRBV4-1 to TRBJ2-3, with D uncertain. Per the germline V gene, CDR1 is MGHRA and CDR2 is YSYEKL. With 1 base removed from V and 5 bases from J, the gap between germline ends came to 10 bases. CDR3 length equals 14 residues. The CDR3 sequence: CASSQVNVKDTQYF. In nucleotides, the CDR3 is TGCGCCAGCAGCCAAGTTAACGTTAAAGATACGCAGTATTTT.

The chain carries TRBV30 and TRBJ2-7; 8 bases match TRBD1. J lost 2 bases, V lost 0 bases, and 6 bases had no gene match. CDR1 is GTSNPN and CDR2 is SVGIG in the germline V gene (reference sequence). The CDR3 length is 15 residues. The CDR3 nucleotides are TGTGCCTGGAGTGTGGTGCAGGGGGCCGCCTACGAGCAGTACTTC. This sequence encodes CAWSVVQGAAYEQYF.

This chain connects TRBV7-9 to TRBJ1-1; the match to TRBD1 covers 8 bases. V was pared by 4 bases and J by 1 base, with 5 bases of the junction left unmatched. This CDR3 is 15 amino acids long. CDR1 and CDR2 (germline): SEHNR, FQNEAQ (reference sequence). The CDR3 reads CASSYRGGRNTEAFF. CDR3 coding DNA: TGTGCCAGCAGCTACAGGGGGGGGAGGAACACTGAAGCTTTCTTT. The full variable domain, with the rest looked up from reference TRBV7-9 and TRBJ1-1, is DTGVSQNPRHKITKRGQNVTFRCDPISEHNRLYWYRQTLGQGPEFLTYFQNEAQLEKSRLLSDRFSAERPKGSFSTLEIQRTEQGDSAMYLCASSYRGGRNTEAFFGQGTRLTVV.

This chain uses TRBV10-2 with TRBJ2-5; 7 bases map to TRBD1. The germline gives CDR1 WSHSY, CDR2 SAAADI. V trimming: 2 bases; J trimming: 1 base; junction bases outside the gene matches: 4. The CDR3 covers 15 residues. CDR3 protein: CASSEGQARQETQYF. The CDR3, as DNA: TGCGCCAGCAGTGAGGGACAGGCGCGCCAAGAGACCCAGTACTTC.

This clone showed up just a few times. CDR3 DNA: TGTGCCAGTAGTAAGGGGATTTCCGATTCACCCCTCCACTTT. This encodes CASSKGISDSPLHF. The chain recombines TRBV19 with TRBJ1-6, with TRBD1 as a possible D gene (5 bases). CDR1 and CDR2 (germline): LNHDA, SQIVND (reference sequence). The CDR3 extends over 14 amino acids. Trimming took 4 bases from V and 8 from J, leaving 12 bases between them. Filled out from reference TRBV19 and TRBJ1-6, the complete variable domain reads DGGITQSPKYLFRKEGQNVTLSCEQNLNHDAMYWYRQDPGQGLRLIYYSQIVNDFQKGDIAEGYSVSREKKESFPLTVTSAQKNPTAFYLCASSKGISDSPLHFGNGTRLTVT.

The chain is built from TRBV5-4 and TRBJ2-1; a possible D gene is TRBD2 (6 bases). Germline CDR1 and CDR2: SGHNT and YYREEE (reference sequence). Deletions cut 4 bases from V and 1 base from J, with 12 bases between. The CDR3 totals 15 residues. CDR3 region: CASSLGGVSYNEQFF. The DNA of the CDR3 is TGTGCCAGCAGCCTCGGGGGAGTGTCCTACAATGAGCAGTTCTTC.

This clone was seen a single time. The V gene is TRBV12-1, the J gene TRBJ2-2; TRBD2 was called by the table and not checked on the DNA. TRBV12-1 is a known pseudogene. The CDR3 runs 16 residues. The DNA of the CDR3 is TGTGCCAGCAGCTGCCATCAATCGCGGCGGACCGGGGAGCTGTTTTTT. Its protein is CASSCHQSRRTGELFF.

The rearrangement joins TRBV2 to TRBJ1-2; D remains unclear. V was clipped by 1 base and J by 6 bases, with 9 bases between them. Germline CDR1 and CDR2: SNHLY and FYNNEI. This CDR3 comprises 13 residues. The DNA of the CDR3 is TGTGCCAGCAGTGAAGAAGGTTTCGATGGCTACACCTTC. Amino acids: CASSEEGFDGYTF.